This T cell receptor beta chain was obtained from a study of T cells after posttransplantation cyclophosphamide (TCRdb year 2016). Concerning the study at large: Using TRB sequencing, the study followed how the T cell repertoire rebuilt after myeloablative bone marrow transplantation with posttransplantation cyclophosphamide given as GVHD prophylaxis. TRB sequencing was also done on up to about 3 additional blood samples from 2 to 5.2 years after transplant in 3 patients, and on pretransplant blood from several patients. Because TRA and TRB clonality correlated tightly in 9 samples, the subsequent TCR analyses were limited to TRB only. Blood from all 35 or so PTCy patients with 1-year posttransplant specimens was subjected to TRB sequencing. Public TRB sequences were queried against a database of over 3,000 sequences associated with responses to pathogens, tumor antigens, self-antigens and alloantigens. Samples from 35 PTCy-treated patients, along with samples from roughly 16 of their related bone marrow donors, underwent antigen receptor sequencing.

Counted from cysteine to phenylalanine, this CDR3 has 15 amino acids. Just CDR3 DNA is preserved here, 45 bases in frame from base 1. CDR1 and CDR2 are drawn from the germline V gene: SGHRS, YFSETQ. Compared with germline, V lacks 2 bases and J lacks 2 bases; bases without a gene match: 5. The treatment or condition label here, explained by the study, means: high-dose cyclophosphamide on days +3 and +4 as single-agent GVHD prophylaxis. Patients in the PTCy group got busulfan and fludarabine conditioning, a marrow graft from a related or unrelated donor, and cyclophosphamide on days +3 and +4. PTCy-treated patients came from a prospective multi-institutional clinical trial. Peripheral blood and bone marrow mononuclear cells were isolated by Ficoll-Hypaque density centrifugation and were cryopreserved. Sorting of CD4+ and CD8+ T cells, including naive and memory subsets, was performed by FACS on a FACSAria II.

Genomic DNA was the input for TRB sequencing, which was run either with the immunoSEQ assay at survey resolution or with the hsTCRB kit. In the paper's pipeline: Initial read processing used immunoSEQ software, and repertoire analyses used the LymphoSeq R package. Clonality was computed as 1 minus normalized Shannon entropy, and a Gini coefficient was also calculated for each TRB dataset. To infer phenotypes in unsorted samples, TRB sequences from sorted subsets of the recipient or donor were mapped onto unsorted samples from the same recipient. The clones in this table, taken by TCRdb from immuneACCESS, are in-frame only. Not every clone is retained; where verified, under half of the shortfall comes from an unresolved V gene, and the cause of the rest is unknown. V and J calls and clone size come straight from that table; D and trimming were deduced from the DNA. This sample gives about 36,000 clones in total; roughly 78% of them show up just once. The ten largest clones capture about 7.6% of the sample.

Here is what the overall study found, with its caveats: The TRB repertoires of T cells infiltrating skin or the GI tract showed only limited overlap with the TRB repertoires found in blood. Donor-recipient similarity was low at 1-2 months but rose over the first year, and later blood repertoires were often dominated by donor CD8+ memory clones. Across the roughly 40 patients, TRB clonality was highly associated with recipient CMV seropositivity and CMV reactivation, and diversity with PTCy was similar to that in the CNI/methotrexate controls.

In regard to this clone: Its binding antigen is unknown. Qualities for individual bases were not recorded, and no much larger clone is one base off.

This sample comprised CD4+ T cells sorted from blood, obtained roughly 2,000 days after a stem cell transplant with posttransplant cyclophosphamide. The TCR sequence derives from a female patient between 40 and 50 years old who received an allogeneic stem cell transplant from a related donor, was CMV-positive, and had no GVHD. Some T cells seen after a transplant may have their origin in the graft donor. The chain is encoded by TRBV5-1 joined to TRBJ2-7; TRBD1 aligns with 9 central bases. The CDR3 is CASSFGTGGPYEQYF. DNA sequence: TGCGCCAGCAGCTTTGGCACAGGGGGCCCCTACGAGCAGTACTTC. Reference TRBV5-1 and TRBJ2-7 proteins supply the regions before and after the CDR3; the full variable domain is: KAGVTQTPRYLIKTRGQQVTLSCSPISGHRSVSWYQQTPGQGLQFLFEYFSETQRNKGNFPGRFSGRQFSNSRSEMNVSTLELGDSALYLCASSFGTGGPYEQYFGPGTRLTVT.